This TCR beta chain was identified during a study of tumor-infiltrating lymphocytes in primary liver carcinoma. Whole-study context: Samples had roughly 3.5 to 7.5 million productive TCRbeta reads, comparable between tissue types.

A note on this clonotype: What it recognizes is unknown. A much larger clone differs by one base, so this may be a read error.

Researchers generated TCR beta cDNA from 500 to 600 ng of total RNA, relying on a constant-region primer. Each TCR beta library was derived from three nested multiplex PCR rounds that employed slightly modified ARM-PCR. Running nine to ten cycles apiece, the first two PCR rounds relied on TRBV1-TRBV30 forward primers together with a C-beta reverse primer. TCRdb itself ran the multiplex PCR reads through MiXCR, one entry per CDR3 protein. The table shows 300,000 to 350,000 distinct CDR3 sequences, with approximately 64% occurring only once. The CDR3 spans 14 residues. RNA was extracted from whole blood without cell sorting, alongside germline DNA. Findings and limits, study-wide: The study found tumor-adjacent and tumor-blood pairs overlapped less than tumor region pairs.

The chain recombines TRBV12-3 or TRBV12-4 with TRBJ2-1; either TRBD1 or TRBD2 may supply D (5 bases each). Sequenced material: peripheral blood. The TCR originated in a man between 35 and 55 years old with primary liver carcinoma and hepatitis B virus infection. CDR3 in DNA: TGTGCCAGCAGTAAATCGTGGGGGACCAATGAGCAGGTCTTC. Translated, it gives CASSKSWGTNEQVF.